This passage covers 11 T cell receptor beta chains from one sample sequenced in a study of T cells in Graves' hyperthyroidism and ophthalmopathy. Amplification targeted TCR beta CDR3 regions from RNA transcripts. The TCR CDR3 first-round RT-PCR relied on the HTBI primer set. TCRdb re-called the multiplex PCR reads through MiXCR, storing one row per CDR3 protein. The sample yields over 700,000 distinct CDR3 sequences, roughly 20% seen once. Sequencing was performed on blood. These receptors were taken from a woman aged 50 to 60 with Graves' hyperthyroidism that later progressed to Graves' ophthalmopathy.

This clonotype was counted only a few times. The J gene is TRBJ1-1, the V gene TRBV19, with D perhaps matching TRBD1 (6 bases). Per germline, CDR1 LNHDA and CDR2 SQIVND (reference sequence). The length of the CDR3 is 14 residues. V was pared by 8 bases and J by 5 bases, with 18 bases between. CDR3 sequence reads: CASVATGGRTEAFF. In DNA, the CDR3 is TGTGCCAGTGTCGCGACGGGGGGCCGGACTGAAGCTTTCTTT.

The gene calls are TRBV3-1 and TRBJ1-4; D gene uncertain. Trimming removed 0 bases at V and 11 bases at J, with 16 bases between. Looked up from germline, CDR1 is LGHDT and CDR2 is YNNKEL (reference sequence). The CDR3 has 15 amino acids. The CDR3 protein is CASSQDRAVVGKLFF. In DNA, the CDR3 is TGTGCCAGCAGCCAAGATAGGGCAGTCGTGGGGAAACTGTTTTTT.

The chain carries TRBV7-9 and TRBJ1-4; D call uncertain. Looked up from germline, CDR1 is SEHNR and CDR2 is FQNEAQ (reference sequence). V lost 0 bases and J 3 bases, leaving 11 bases between the germline ends. The CDR3 consists of 16 residues. The CDR3 coding sequence is TGTGCCAGCAGCTTAGCACTAAGGAACTCTAATGAAAAACTGTTTTTT. It encodes CASSLALRNSNEKLFF.

CDR3 in DNA: TGTGCCAGCAGCCAAGATGTCGCGGACAGAGGCTATGGCTACACCTTC. Translation gives CASSQDVADRGYGYTF. V is TRBV4-2 and J is TRBJ1-2; D is perhaps TRBD1 (6 bases). The CDR3 has 16 residues. V was trimmed by 0 bases and J by 4 bases, leaving 15 bases between them. The germline V gene has CDR1 LGHNA and CDR2 YNFKEQ.

This clonotype was observed many times. The gene calls are TRBV3-1 and TRBJ1-1; 7 bases agree with TRBD1. Germline V lookup: CDR1 LGHDT, CDR2 YNNKEL (reference sequence). J lost 4 bases, V lost 1 base, and 3 bases had no gene match. The CDR3 runs to 14 residues. In DNA, the CDR3 is TGTGCCAGCAGCCAAGGGCACAGGGGCACTGAAGCTTTCTTT. Translating gives CASSQGHRGTEAFF.

In this sample, this clonotype turned up many times. The rearrangement links TRBV24-1 to TRBJ2-3; 12 bases map to TRBD2. The ends lost 3 bases at V and 5 bases at J; junction bases unmatched: 8. The germline gives CDR1 KGHDR, CDR2 SFDVKD. This CDR3 contains 17 residues. CDR3 DNA: TGTGCCACCAGTGATCGGACTAGCGGGGTGGTTGGAGATACGCAGTATTTT. This codes for CATSDRTSGVVGDTQYF.

This clonotype was seen more than once but under ten times. V and J are TRBV14 and TRBJ1-1, with no clear D. The CDR3 has 15 amino acids. Trimming stripped 3 bases from V and 0 bases from J, with 11 bases between. The V gene's germline CDR1 is SGHDN and CDR2 FVKESK. This CDR3 reads CASSHTPSMNTEAFF. DNA for the CDR3: TGTGCCAGCAGCCATACCCCCAGCATGAACACTGAAGCTTTCTTT.

This clonotype was detected a few times. The J gene is TRBJ1-1, the V gene TRBV4-1, with 7 bases lining up with TRBD1. This CDR3 has 16 residues. The V gene end was trimmed by 1 base and the J gene end by 4 bases; junction bases not matched to a gene: 9. Germline V gene lookup returns CDR1 MGHRA and CDR2 YSYEKL. This CDR3 is CASSQVEKGAITEAFF. The CDR3 nucleotides read TGCGCCAGCAGCCAAGTTGAGAAGGGGGCGATCACTGAAGCTTTCTTT.

With regard to this clonotype: A much larger clone is a single base away; this may be a read error. The V gene is TRBV12-3 or TRBV12-4, the J gene TRBJ1-5; no reliable D call. CDR3 length equals 15 residues. V dropped 11 bases and J dropped 0 bases, with 17 bases sitting between them. The CDR3 DNA reads TGTGCCGGCACCCTAGTAGGGAATAGCAATCAGCCCCAGCATTTT. It specifies CAGTLVGNSNQPQHF.

This clonotype was picked up a small number of times. The chain uses TRBV20-1 and TRBJ2-7; D perhaps matches TRBD2 (6 bases). Deletions cut 2 bases from V and 6 bases from J, with 14 bases between. The CDR3 consists of 13 residues. CDR1 DFQATT and CDR2 SNEGSKA come from the germline V gene (reference sequence). This chain's CDR3 is CSARRGTIREQYF. CDR3 sequence (DNA): TGCAGTGCTAGACGGGGGACGATTCGCGAGCAGTACTTC.

A note on this clonotype: One base away lies a much larger clone, so this may be a sequencing read error. The CDR3 here is CASSFGNSGEQYF. The CDR3, as DNA: TGTGCCAGCAGCTTCGGGAACTCCGGGGAGCAGTACTTC. V and J are TRBV7-9 and TRBJ2-7; D is possibly TRBD2 (5 bases). With 3 bases removed from V and 7 bases from J, the gap between germline ends came to 13 bases. There are 13 residues in the CDR3. The germline V gene encodes CDR1 SEHNR and CDR2 FQNEAQ (reference sequence). The whole variable domain, filled in from reference TRBV7-9 and TRBJ2-7, reads DTGVSQNPRHKITKRGQNVTFRCDPISEHNRLYWYRQTLGQGPEFLTYFQNEAQLEKSRLLSDRFSAERPKGSFSTLEIQRTEQGDSAMYLCASSFGNSGEQYFGPGTRLTVT.